The rows below give T cell receptor beta chains drawn from one sample of a study of blood T cell repertoires in COVID-19. TCRdb keeps only in-frame clones here, not all; method: immunoSEQ multiplex PCR. Of more than 15,000 clones listed, more than 75% are singletons. The sequenced sample was peripheral blood. Source of these receptors: a human donor in a cohort sampled during active COVID-19. Each CDR3 is given with its conserved first and last residue. Fields, in order: V gene, J gene, D gene, clone size, CDR3 DNA, CDR3 protein. A D gene is named only where the DNA matches it firmly. Not every row has a clone size; where given, it reads once, few, many or a size class.

TRBV27	TRBJ2-7	TRBD2	.	TGTGCCAGCAACCCTCGGGGAGGGCTTGGGGGTTACGAGCAGTACTTC	CASNPRGGLGGYEQYF
TRBV11-2	TRBJ2-3	.	.	TGTGCCAGCAGCAGAAGTCCGGGAACCTTCGCAGATACGCAGTATTTT	CASSRSPGTFADTQYF
TRBV7-2	TRBJ2-2	.	.	TGTGCCAGCAGCTTTCGACTAGAGGGGGAGCTGTTTTTT	CASSFRLEGELFF
TRBV7-9	TRBJ2-7	TRBD1	.	TGTGCCAGCAGTTTCCCCCAGAGGGACAGCGAGCAGTACTTC	CASSFPQRDSEQYF
TRBV4-1	TRBJ2-7	TRBD1	.	TGCGCCAGCAGCCGGATCGGACAGGGTACCTACGAGCAGTACTTC	CASSRIGQGTYEQYF
TRBV19	TRBJ2-5	.	.	TGTGCCAGTAGTATCGGGGTTTTGGAGACCCAGTACTTC	CASSIGVLETQYF
TRBV28	TRBJ2-3	TRBD2	.	TGTGCCAGCAGTAAGCGGGAGGGCCGAGATACGCAGTATTTT	CASSKREGRDTQYF
TRBV28	TRBJ1-5	.	.	TGTGCCAGCAGTGTAAGGACAGCCTCCGGTCAGCCCCAGCATTTT	CASSVRTASGQPQHF
TRBV7-2	TRBJ1-4	.	.	TGTGCCAGCAGCTTAGGACAGACGGGTGGCGAAAAACTGTTTTTT	CASSLGQTGGEKLFF
TRBV25-1	TRBJ2-6	TRBD2	.	TGTGCCAGCAACCCGGGGGGAGCTGGGGCCAACGTCCTGACTTTC	CASNPGGAGANVLTF
TRBV5-5	TRBJ1-5	TRBD1	.	TGTGCCAGCAGCCAAGGGACAGCCGAAAATCAGCCCCAGCATTTT	CASSQGTAENQPQHF
TRBV3-1/TRBV3-2	TRBJ1-2	.	.	TGTGCCAGCAGCCGCCCCGCAGCGCCCTATGGCTACACCTTC	CASSRPAAPYGYTF
TRBV5-1	TRBJ2-2	.	once	TGCGCCAGCAGCAACCCAGCGACGAACACCGGGGAGCTGTTTTTT	CASSNPATNTGELFF
TRBV2	TRBJ1-1	.	.	TGTGCCAGCTCTGAGGACAGTCCGAAGGCTTTCTTT	CASSEDSPKAFF
TRBV11-2	TRBJ1-3	.	.	TGTGCCAGCAGCTTAGAAGGCAGGATGCTTCGAAACACCATATATTTT	CASSLEGRMLRNTIYF
TRBV28	TRBJ1-2	.	.	TGTGCCAGCAGTTTACGACAGGCCTTCTCCTATGGCTACACCTTC	CASSLRQAFSYGYTF
TRBV3-1/TRBV3-2	TRBJ2-3	.	.	TGTGCCAGCAGCCAAATGATGGCAAGATCGCAGTATTTT	CASSQMMARSQYF
TRBV29-1	TRBJ1-2	TRBD1	.	TGCAGCGCTGGACAGGGTGATTTATCTGGCTACACCTTC	CSAGQGDLSGYTF
TRBV4-1	TRBJ2-7	.	once	TGCGCCAGCAGCCAAGATAGGAGGGTTAGCGGCGAGCAGTACTTC	CASSQDRRVSGEQYF
TRBV5-4	TRBJ2-3	.	once	TGTGCCAGCAGCCCCGGCGGGTTGGGCACAGATACGCAGTATTTT	CASSPGGLGTDTQYF
TRBV19	TRBJ2-1	.	.	TGTGCCAGTAGTATCGAACGGGAGTCGAATGAGCAGTTCTTC	CASSIERESNEQFF
TRBV18	TRBJ1-5	.	.	TGTGCCAGCTCACGCGCAGGGGATGGCAATCAGCCCCAGCATTTT	CASSRAGDGNQPQHF
TRBV28	TRBJ2-5	TRBD1	.	TGTGCCAGCAGTTTATTCTCGGCCAGGGGGCCCCAAGAGACCCAGTACTTC	CASSLFSARGPQETQYF
TRBV28	TRBJ2-1	.	.	TGTGCCAGCAGTCAGACTAGGATTGAGCAGTTCTTC	CASSQTRIEQFF
TRBV7-6	TRBJ1-6	TRBD1	.	TGTGCCAGCAGCCAAGACAGGGTGGGATCACCCCTCCACTTT	CASSQDRVGSPLHF
TRBV11-3	TRBJ2-3	TRBD1	once	TGTGCCAGCAGCAAAAGGGACAGGGAAACAGATACGCAGTATTTT	CASSKRDRETDTQYF